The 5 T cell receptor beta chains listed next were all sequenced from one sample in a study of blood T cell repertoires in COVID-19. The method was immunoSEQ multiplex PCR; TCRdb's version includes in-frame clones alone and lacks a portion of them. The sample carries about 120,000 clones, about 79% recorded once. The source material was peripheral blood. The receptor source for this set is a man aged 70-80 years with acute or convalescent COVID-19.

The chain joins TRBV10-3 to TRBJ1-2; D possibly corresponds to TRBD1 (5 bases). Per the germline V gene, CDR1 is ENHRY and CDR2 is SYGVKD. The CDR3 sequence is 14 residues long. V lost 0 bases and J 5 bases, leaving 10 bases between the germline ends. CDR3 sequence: CAISESPGEYGYTF. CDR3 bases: TGTGCCATCAGTGAGTCTCCGGGGGAATATGGCTACACCTTC.

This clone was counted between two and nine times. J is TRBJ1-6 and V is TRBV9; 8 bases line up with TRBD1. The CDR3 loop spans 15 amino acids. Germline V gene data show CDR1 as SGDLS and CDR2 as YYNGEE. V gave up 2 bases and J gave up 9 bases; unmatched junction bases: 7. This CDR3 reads CASSVGQVLGSPLHF. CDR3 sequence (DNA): TGTGCCAGCAGCGTGGGACAGGTCCTCGGTTCACCCCTCCACTTT.

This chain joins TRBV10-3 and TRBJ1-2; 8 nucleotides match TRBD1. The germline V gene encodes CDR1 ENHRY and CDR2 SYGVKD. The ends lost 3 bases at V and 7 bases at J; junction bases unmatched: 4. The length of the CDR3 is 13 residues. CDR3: CAISDPGTGGYTF. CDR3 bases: TGTGCCATCAGTGATCCCGGGACAGGTGGCTACACCTTC.

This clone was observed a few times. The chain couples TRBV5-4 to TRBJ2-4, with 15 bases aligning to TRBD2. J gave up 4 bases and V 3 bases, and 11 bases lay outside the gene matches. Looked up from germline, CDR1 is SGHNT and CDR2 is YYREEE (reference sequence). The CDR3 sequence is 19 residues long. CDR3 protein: CASSSWTSGGAKGKNIQYF. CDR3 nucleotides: TGTGCCAGCAGCTCGTGGACTAGCGGGGGGGCGAAGGGGAAAAACATTCAGTACTTC. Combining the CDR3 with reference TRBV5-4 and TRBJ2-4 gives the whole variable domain ETGVTQSPTHLIKTRGQQVTLRCSSQSGHNTVSWYQQALGQGPQFIFQYYREEENGRGNFPPRFSGLQFPNYSSELNVNALELDDSALYLCASSSWTSGGAKGKNIQYFGAGTRLSVL.

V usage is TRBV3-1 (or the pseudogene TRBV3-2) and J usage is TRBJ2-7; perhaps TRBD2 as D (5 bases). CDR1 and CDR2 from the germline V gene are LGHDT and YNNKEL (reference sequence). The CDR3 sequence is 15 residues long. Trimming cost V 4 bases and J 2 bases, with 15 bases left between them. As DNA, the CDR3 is TGTGCCAGCAGCCCTGGACTTTCTAGACCCTACGAGCAGTACTTC. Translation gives CASSPGLSRPYEQYF.